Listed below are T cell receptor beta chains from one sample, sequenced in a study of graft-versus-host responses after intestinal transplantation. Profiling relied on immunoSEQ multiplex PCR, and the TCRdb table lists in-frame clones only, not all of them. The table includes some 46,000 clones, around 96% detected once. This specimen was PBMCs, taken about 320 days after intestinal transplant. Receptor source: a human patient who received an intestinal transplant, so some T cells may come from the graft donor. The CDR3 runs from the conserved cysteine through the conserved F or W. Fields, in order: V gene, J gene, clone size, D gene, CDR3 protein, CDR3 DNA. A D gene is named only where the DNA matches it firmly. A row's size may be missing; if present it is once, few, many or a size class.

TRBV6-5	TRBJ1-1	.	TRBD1	CASSPESTGVAFF	TGTGCCAGCAGCCCCGAAAGCACAGGGGTGGCTTTCTTT
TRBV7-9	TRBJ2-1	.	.	CASSLGNRVNNEQFF	TGTGCCAGCAGCCTCGGAAATCGGGTTAACAATGAGCAGTTCTTC
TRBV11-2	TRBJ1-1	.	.	CASSSDNRALTMNTEAFF	TGTGCCAGCAGCTCAGACAACAGGGCCCTTACCATGAACACTGAAGCTTTCTTT
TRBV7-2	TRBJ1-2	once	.	CASSLVPGPRDF	TGTGCCAGCAGCTTAGTCCCAGGACCTAGGGACTTC
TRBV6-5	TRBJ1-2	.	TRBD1	CASSYTSQGANYGYTF	TGTGCCAGCAGTTACACCTCGCAGGGGGCGAACTATGGCTACACCTTC
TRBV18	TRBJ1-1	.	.	CASSATRELEAFF	TGTGCCAGCTCAGCGACCCGGGAACTTGAAGCTTTCTTT
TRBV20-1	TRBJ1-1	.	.	CSAPENTEAFF	TGCAGTGCTCCTGAGAACACTGAAGCTTTCTTT
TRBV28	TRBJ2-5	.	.	CASLNSGGEETQYF	TGTGCCAGCTTAAACTCGGGCGGTGAAGAGACCCAGTACTTC
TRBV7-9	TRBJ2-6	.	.	CASSLVPKSSGANVLTF	TGTGCCAGCAGCTTAGTCCCTAAGAGCTCTGGGGCCAACGTCCTGACTTTC
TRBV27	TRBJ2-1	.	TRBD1	CASSLRSGTGANEQFF	TGTGCCAGCAGTTTAAGGTCGGGGACAGGGGCCAATGAGCAGTTCTTC
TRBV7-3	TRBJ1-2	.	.	CASSLSPGEGSGYTF	TGTGCCAGCAGCTTAAGCCCGGGGGAAGGGAGTGGCTACACCTTC
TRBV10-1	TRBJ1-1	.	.	CASSGNDPNTEAFF	TGCGCCAGCAGTGGTAATGACCCGAACACTGAAGCTTTCTTT
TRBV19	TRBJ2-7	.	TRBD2	CASSIGGSGGEQYF	TGTGCCAGTAGTATAGGAGGTAGCGGGGGCGAGCAGTACTTC
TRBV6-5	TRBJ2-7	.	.	CASMGRYYEQYF	TGTGCCAGCATGGGGCGTTACTACGAGCAGTACTTC
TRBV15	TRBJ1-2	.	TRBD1	CATSRDSGGGYTF	TGTGCCACCAGCAGAGATTCAGGGGGGGGCTACACCTTC
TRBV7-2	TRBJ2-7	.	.	CASSLSEGRSYEQYF	TGTGCCAGCAGCTTAAGTGAGGGCCGGTCTTACGAGCAGTACTTC
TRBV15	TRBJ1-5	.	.	CATSREADQPQHF	TGTGCCACCAGCAGAGAAGCGGATCAGCCCCAGCATTTT
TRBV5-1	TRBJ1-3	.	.	CASSLGPASGNTIYF	TGCGCCAGCAGCTTGGGGCCAGCCTCTGGAAACACCATATATTTT
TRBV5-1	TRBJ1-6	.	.	CASSFRSSYNSPLHF	TGCGCCAGCAGCTTCAGGAGCTCCTATAATTCACCCCTCCACTTT
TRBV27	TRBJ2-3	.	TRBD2	CASSLAGGRTDTQYF	TGTGCCAGCAGCTTAGCGGGAGGACGCACAGATACGCAGTATTTT
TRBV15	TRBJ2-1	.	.	CATSRDRTNTNEQFF	TGTGCCACCAGCAGAGATAGGACAAATACCAATGAGCAGTTCTTC
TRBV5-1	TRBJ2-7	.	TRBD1	CASNTGTGDEQYF	TGCGCCAGCAACACCGGGACAGGGGACGAGCAGTACTTC
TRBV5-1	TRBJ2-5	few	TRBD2	CASSTGTSGGYQETQYF	TGCGCCAGCAGCACGGGGACTAGCGGGGGGTACCAAGAGACCCAGTACTTC
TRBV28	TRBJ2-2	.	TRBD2	CASSLRDTSGSVGPGELFF	TGTGCCAGCAGTTTAAGGGACACTAGCGGGAGTGTGGGTCCCGGGGAGCTGTTTTTT
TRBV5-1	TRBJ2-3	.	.	CASSLAGASDTQYF	TGCGCCAGCAGCTTGGCTGGGGCGTCCGATACGCAGTATTTT
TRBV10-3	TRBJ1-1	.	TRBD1	CASQGANTEAFF	TGTGCCAGCCAGGGGGCTAACACTGAAGCTTTCTTT
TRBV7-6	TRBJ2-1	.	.	CASSSRRADNEQFF	TGTGCCAGCAGTTCCAGGAGAGCGGACAATGAGCAGTTCTTC
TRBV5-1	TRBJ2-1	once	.	CASSWKRAFSYNEQFF	TGCGCCAGCAGCTGGAAGCGGGCCTTCTCCTACAATGAGCAGTTCTTC
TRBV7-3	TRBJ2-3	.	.	CASSLKEDRTSTDTQYF	TGTGCCAGCAGCTTAAAAGAGGACAGAACTAGCACAGATACGCAGTATTTT
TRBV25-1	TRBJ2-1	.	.	CASIPDLGLEQFF	TGTGCCAGCATCCCCGACCTCGGGTTGGAGCAGTTCTTC
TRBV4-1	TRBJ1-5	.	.	CASSQVGGNQPQHF	TGCGCCAGCAGCCAAGTGGGGGGCAACCAGCCCCAGCATTTT
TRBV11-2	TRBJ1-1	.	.	CASSLFRANTEAFF	TGTGCCAGCAGCTTGTTCCGAGCGAACACTGAAGCTTTCTTT
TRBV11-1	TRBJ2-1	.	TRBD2	CASSLGTSGGYNEQFF	TGTGCCAGCAGCTTAGGGACTAGCGGGGGTTACAATGAGCAGTTCTTC
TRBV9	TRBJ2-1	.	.	CASSGQEAPDNEQFF	TGTGCCAGCAGCGGACAGGAGGCCCCCGACAATGAGCAGTTCTTC
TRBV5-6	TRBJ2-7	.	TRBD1	CASSLAWDRELGEQYF	TGTGCCAGCAGCTTGGCCTGGGACAGGGAACTTGGCGAGCAGTACTTC
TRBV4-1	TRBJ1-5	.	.	CASSQDPGVLGWQPQHF	TGCGCCAGCAGCCAGGACCCAGGGGTGCTGGGCTGGCAGCCCCAGCATTTT
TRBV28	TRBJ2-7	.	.	CASSLGGYEQYF	TGTGCCAGCAGTTTAGGGGGGTACGAGCAGTACTTC
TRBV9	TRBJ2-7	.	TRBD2	CVSSPSGGHEQYF	TGTGTCAGCAGCCCTAGCGGGGGACACGAGCAGTACTTC
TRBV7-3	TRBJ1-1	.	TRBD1	CASSPTPVAGGFTEAFF	TGTGCCAGCAGCCCTACCCCAGTGGCAGGGGGCTTCACTGAAGCTTTCTTT
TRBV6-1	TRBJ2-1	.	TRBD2	CARTGGVEFF	TGTGCCCGGACGGGGGGAGTTGAGTTCTTC
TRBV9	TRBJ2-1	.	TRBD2	CASSISGNSYNEQFF	TGTGCCAGCAGCATTAGCGGGAACTCCTACAATGAGCAGTTCTTC
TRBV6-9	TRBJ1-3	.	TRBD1	CASGQGSGRAGNTIYF	TGTGCCAGCGGACAGGGGTCCGGTAGAGCTGGAAACACCATATATTTT